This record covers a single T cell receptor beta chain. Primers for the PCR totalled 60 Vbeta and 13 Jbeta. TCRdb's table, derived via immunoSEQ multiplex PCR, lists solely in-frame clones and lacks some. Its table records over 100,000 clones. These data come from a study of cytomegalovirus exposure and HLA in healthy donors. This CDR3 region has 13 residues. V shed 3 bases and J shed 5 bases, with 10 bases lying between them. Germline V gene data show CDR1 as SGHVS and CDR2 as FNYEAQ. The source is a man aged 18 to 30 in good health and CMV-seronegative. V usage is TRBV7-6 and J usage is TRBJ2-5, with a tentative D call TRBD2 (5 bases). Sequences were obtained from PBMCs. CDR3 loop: CASSFQPGETQYF. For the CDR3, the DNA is TGTGCCAGCAGCTTTCAGCCGGGGGAGACCCAGTACTTC.